This TCR beta chain stems from a study of blood T cell repertoires in COVID-19. Study as a whole: The United States, Italy and Spain were the sources of the acute and convalescent COVID-19 samples. PBMCs, B-cell-depleted T cells, or T cells were the source of the cDNA or gDNA that made up the material.

The trim removed 1 base at V and 9 bases at J, leaving 9 bases unmatched. This CDR3 contains 13 residues. Germline V gene lookup returns CDR1 GTSNPN and CDR2 SVGIG (reference sequence). In the authors' methods: Using reference gene primer amplification, nucleated cell counts were estimated. Generated by immunoSEQ multiplex PCR, the TCRdb table keeps only in-frame clones and is missing some. That table supplies the V and J calls and clone size; D and trimming were determined from the DNA. Of about 210,000 clones in the sample, 87% were seen once. The V and J genes are TRBV30 and TRBJ2-7, with 7 bases matching TRBD1. The sample comprised peripheral blood. The TCR sequence derives from a man aged 55 to 70 who had recovered from COVID-19. In DNA form, the CDR3 reads TGTGCCTGGAGTGGATGGACAGGACTCTGGCAGTACTTC. Amino acid sequence: CAWSGWTGLWQYF.